This TCR beta chain was observed in a study of neurological immune-mediated disorders. Study-wide results and limits: No sharing of CDR3 amino acid sequences was observed among expanded clones across subjects, suggesting private repertoires in all groups.

Germline V gene data show CDR1 as SQVTM and CDR2 as ANQGSEA. The CDR3 length is 16 residues. V lost 1 base, J lost 1 base, and 14 bases lay in between. This clonotype was found many times. Its specificity is unknown. Time point given: longitudinal time-point 3. The unsorted libraries had their origin in 2 million PBMCs stored at -80 C. As for the cDNA, it was generated by 5'RACE with 10-nucleotide random UMIs. Per sequencing run, 15-18 subjects together gave over 180 million TCR-beta sequences. MiXCR, run by TCRdb on the 5' RACE reads, gives a single entry per CDR3 protein. The sample lists about 81,000 distinct CDR3 sequences; about 4.3% were seen once.

Sequenced: PBMCs. The chain couples TRBV29-1 to TRBJ1-3; no reliable D call. The TCR originated in an older woman with multiple sclerosis. The CDR3 spells CSVEGVLSSSGNTIYF. CDR3 coding DNA: TGCAGCGTTGAAGGAGTCCTGTCGAGTTCTGGAAACACCATATATTTT.